This T cell receptor (beta chain) appears in the sequencing data of a study of blood T cells in healthy people across ages. Primed by a sample-barcoded 5' primer and a J-beta primer mix, a second PCR proceeded for about 6 to 12 cycles. MiXCR was run by TCRdb on the 5' RACE reads, yielding one entry per CDR3 protein. The table has almost 550,000 distinct CDR3 sequences, 20% to 30% seen once. The CDR3 has 14 amino acids. V was trimmed by 5 bases and J by 2 bases, leaving 12 bases between them. Germline CDR1 MDHEN, CDR2 SYDVKM. These sequences were also reported in another study, on T cells of mothers and their children.

The TCR was taken from a boy between 10 and 17 years old in good health. Material: blood. The chain couples TRBV28 to TRBJ1-2; perhaps TRBD1 as D (6 bases). CDR3: CASSTKTGNYGYTF. The DNA of the CDR3 is TGTGCCAGCAGTACAAAAACAGGGAACTATGGCTACACCTTC.